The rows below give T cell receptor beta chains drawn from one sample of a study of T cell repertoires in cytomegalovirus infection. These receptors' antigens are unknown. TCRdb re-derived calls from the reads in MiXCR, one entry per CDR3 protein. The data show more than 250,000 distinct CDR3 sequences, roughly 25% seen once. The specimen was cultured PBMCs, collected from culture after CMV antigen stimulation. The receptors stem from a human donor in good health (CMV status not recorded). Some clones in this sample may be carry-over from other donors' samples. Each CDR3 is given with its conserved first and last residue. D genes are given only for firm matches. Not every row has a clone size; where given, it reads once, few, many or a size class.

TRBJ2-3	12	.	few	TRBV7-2	TGTGCCAGCAGCTTAGGTTCGCGACCGCAGTATTTT	CASSLGSRPQYF
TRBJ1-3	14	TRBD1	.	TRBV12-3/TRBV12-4	TGTGCCAGCAGTGGGACAGGGGCTGGAAACACCATATATTTT	CASSGTGAGNTIYF
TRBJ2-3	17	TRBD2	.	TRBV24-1	TGTGCCACCAGTATGCCGGGACTAGCGGGAGTCACAGATACGCAGTATTTT	CATSMPGLAGVTDTQYF
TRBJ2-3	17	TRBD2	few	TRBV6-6	TGTGCCAGCGGGGGTCTAGCGGGACGCCCTAGCACAGATACGCAGTATTTT	CASGGLAGRPSTDTQYF
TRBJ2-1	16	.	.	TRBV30	TGTGCCTGGCAATATCCGTATAGGGGGACCCTTAATGAGCAGTTCTTC	CAWQYPYRGTLNEQFF
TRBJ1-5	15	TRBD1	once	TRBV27	TGTGCCAGCAGTCCCGGACAGGGGGCAAGGCAGCCCCAGCATTTT	CASSPGQGARQPQHF
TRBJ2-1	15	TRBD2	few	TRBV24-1	TGTGCCACCAGTGCGGGACTAGCGCTTTACAATGAGCAGTTCTTC	CATSAGLALYNEQFF
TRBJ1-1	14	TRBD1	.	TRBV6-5	TGTGCCAGCAGTAGTAGACAGGGTCTGACTGAAGCTTTCTTT	CASSSRQGLTEAFF
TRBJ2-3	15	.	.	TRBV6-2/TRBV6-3	TGTGCCAGCACCCGAGGGACTTCTAGCACAGATACGCAGTATTTT	CASTRGTSSTDTQYF
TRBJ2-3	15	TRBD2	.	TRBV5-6	TGTGCCAGCAGTCAAATGACTAGCGGCACAGATACGCAGTATTTT	CASSQMTSGTDTQYF
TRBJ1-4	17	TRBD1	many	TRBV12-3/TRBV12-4	TGTGCCAGCAGGCCCAGACAGGGGATCGCAACTAATGAAAAACTGTTTTTT	CASRPRQGIATNEKLFF
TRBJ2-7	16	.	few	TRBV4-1	TGCGCCAGCAGCCGCATCGCCGGGACTCCGGTCGACGAGCAGTACTTC	CASSRIAGTPVDEQYF
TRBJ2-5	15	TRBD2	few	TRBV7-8	TGTGCCAGCAGCTCAACTAGCGGGAGTTACGAGACCCAGTACTTC	CASSSTSGSYETQYF
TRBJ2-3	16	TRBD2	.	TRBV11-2	TGTGCCAGCAGCTCGGGACTAGCGACTAGCACAGATACGCAGTATTTT	CASSSGLATSTDTQYF
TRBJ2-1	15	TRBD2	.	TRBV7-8	TGTGCCAGCGCTAGAACGCCGGGGGGGTACAATGAGCAGTTCTTC	CASARTPGGYNEQFF
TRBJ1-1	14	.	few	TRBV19	TGTGCCAGTAGTTATGACAGAGCCATCACTGAAGCTTTCTTT	CASSYDRAITEAFF
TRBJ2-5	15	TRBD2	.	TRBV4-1	TGTGCCAGCAGCCAAGCCCGGCTAGCGGGGACCCCCCAGTACTTC	CASSQARLAGTPQYF
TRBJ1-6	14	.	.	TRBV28	TGTGCCAGCAGTATGGGGGGTAGTGGTTCACCCCTCCACTTT	CASSMGGSGSPLHF
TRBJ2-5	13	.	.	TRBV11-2	TGTGCCAGCAGACCACTAGTTTCAGAGACCCAGTACTTC	CASRPLVSETQYF
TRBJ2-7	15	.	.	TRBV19	TGTGCCAGTAGTATCAGCAGTAGCCTAAGTTACGAGCAGTACTTC	CASSISSSLSYEQYF
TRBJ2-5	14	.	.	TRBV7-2	TGTGCCAGCAGCTTAATGGCTAGACAAGAGACCCAGTACTTC	CASSLMARQETQYF
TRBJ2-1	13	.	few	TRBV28	TGTGCCAGCAACCAAAGGGGCCCGGGGGAGCAGTTCTTC	CASNQRGPGEQFF
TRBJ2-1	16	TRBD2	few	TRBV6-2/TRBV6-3	TGTGCCAGCAGTCCCCGTGGGGGCGGGAGGGCCGCTGAGCAGTTCTTC	CASSPRGGGRAAEQFF
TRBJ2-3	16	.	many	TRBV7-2	TGTGCCAGCAGCGCCTTGGGCGGAAAAGCACAGGATACGCAGTATTTT	CASSALGGKAQDTQYF
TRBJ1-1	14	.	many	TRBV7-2	TGTGCCAGCAGCTCGCGGAGATTGGGCACTGAAGCTTTCTTT	CASSSRRLGTEAFF
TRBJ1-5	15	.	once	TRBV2	TGTGCCAGCCAAAGAGACATGCAGGATTATCAGCCCCAGCATTTT	CASQRDMQDYQPQHF
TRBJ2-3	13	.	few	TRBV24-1	TGTGCCACCAGTGATCCCGACCCGGATACGCAGTATTTT	CATSDPDPDTQYF
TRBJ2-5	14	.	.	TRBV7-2	TGTGCCAGCAGCTTAGCGTGGACTAAGGAGACCCAGTACTTC	CASSLAWTKETQYF
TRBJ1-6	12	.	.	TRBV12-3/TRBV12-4	TGTGCCAGCAGTTCCTTGGCAGGAGCCCTCCACTTT	CASSSLAGALHF
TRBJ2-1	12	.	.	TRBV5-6	TGTGCCAGCAGCTTGCGAGTGCCTGAGCAGTTCTTC	CASSLRVPEQFF
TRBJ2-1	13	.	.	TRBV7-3	TGTGCCAGCAGCCCAAGGGTAGACGGTGAGCAGTTCTTC	CASSPRVDGEQFF
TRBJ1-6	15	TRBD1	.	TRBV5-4	TGTGCCAGCAGCCCGAGGACAGGGTGGAATTCACCCCTCCACTTT	CASSPRTGWNSPLHF
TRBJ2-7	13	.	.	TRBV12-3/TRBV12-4	TGTGCCAGCAGTCTACAGGTTTACTACGAGCAGTACTTC	CASSLQVYYEQYF
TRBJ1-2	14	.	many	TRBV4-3	TGCGCCAGCAGCCCAGCCAGGTCTAACTATGGCTACACCTTC	CASSPARSNYGYTF
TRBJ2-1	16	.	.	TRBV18	TGTGCCAGCTCACCACCGTTAACAGTGCAGGGGGGTGAGCAGTTCTTC	CASSPPLTVQGGEQFF
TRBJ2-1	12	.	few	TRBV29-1	TGCAGCGTTGAAAAGGCAAACAATGAGCAGTTCTTC	CSVEKANNEQFF
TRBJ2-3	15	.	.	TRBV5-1	TGCGCCAGCAGCTTGTCAGCATCTAGCACAGATACGCAGTATTTT	CASSLSASSTDTQYF
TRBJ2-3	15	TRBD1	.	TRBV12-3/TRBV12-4	TGTGCCAGCAGTTTAGGGGACAGGGGAGCAGATACGCAGTATTTT	CASSLGDRGADTQYF
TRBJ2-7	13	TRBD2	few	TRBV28	TGTGCCAGCAAGTCGGGAGGAGGGAACGAGCAGTACTTC	CASKSGGGNEQYF
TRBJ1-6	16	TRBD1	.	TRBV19	TGTGCCAGTAGTACCTACGACAGGGGAGGGGCCTCACCCCTCCACTTT	CASSTYDRGGASPLHF
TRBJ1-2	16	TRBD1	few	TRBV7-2	TGTGCCAGCAGCACGGGACAGGGGGCGCGGGACTATGGCTACACCTTC	CASSTGQGARDYGYTF
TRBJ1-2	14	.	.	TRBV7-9	TGTGCCAGCAGCTTCGGACAGCTAAACCCCTCGCATACCTTC	CASSFGQLNPSHTF
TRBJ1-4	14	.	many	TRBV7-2	TGTGCCAGCAGCTTAGATAACGGAGATGAAAAACTGTTTTTT	CASSLDNGDEKLFF
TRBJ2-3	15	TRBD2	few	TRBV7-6	TGTGCCAGCAGCCCCAGCGGGAGTTTAACAGATACGCAGTATTTT	CASSPSGSLTDTQYF
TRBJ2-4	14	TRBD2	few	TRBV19	TGTGCCAGTAGTACGGGAGGGCCCGTAACCATTCAGTACTTC	CASSTGGPVTIQYF
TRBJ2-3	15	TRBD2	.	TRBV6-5	TGTGCCAGCAGAACTAGCGGGAGCGGCACAGATACGCAGTATTTT	CASRTSGSGTDTQYF
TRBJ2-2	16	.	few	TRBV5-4	TGTGCCAGCAGCTTGGGTCTCCAAACGAACACCGGGGAGCTGTTTTTT	CASSLGLQTNTGELFF
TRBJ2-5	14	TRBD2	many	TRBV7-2	TGTGCCAGCAGCGCCGGACTAGCGATAGAGACCCAGTACTTC	CASSAGLAIETQYF
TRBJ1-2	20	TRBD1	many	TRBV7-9	TGTGCCAGCAGCCCAACTACCGGGACAGGGGGCCAAAATGCTAACTATGGCTACACCTTC	CASSPTTGTGGQNANYGYTF
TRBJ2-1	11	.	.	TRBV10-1	TGCGCCAGCAGTGACGGGAATGAGCAGTTCTTC	CASSDGNEQFF
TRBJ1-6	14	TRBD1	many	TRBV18	TGTGCCAGCAGCTTAGACAGGGTTAATTCACCCCTCCACTTT	CASSLDRVNSPLHF
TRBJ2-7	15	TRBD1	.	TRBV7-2	TGTGCCAGCAGCGAGGGACAGGGGCGGATTTACGAGCAGTACTTC	CASSEGQGRIYEQYF
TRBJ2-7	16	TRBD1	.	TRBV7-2	TGTGCCAGCAGCTTTAGTCGGGGACAGGGAAACGGCGAGCAGTACTTC	CASSFSRGQGNGEQYF
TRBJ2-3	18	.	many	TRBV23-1	TGCGCCAGCAGTCCGAAACGGCCCGGGGAACCTAGCACAGATACGCAGTATTTT	CASSPKRPGEPSTDTQYF
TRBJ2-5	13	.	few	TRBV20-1	TGCAGTGCTCGGATCAGCCGCGCGGGGTCCCAGTACTTC	CSARISRAGSQYF